This T cell receptor (beta chain) emerged from a study of cytomegalovirus exposure and HLA in healthy donors. Study observations and caveats: Immune exposure was documented only through CMV serostatus. Researchers reported in a later analysis that common viral pathogens appeared linked to several top clusters. Earlier analysis yielded a pattern in which most TCR beta V segments were productive about 90% or about 30% of the time.

Notes on this clone: Its antigen is not identified.

Primers for the PCR totalled 60 Vbeta and 13 Jbeta. The assay was immunoSEQ multiplex PCR, and TCRdb's table has in-frame clones only and misses some. The table for this sample gives about 50,000 clones. The CDR3 extends over 16 amino acids. The germline V gene encodes CDR1 MNHNS and CDR2 SASEGT. Trimming shortened V by 2 bases and J by 2 bases, and 12 bases separated the two germline ends. Input material: PBMCs. The chain employs TRBV6-1 and TRBJ2-2, with TRBD2 as a possible D gene (6 bases). The TCR comes from a man between 18 and 35 years old in good health and CMV-seropositive. CDR3 sequence (DNA): TGTGCCAGCAGTGAAACGTGGGGGACTAACACCGGGGAGCTGTTTTTT. The encoded protein is CASSETWGTNTGELFF.